This T cell receptor beta chain is from a study of cytomegalovirus exposure and HLA in healthy donors. Background on the study: The same platform used for the roughly 650 first-cohort repertoires was also used for the 100 to 150 validation repertoires, as a later analysis reported.

Germline CDR1 reads SEHNR; CDR2 reads FQNEAQ (reference sequence). This CDR3 contains 17 residues. The trim removed 0 bases at V and 5 bases at J, leaving 12 bases unmatched. Generated by immunoSEQ multiplex PCR, the TCRdb table keeps only in-frame clones and is missing some. The table has more than 110,000 clones, approximately 84% seen once. Among the approximately 110 subjects of the validation cohort, separate from the approximately 700-subject first cohort, were the donors. This rearrangement joins TRBV7-9 to TRBJ2-5; TRBD2 matches at 7 bases. Sequencing was done on a sample of PBMCs. This receptor was identified in a woman aged 25-40 years in good health and CMV-seronegative. The CDR3 DNA is TGTGCCAGCAGCTTAGCGTCGCGGGGGACCCGTAGTGAGACCCAGTACTTC. Residues: CASSLASRGTRSETQYF.